This entry describes one TCR beta chain. The data were taken from a study of control samples from healthy donors and cancer patients. Data came from immunoSEQ multiplex PCR; TCRdb stores just in-frame clones and leaves some out. The top ten clones hold approximately 1.5% of a sample with 180,000 or so clones, roughly 91% of them seen once. The CDR3 runs 16 residues. The chain is built from TRBV21-1 and TRBJ1-5; TRBD1, the table's D call, was not compared with the DNA. TRBV21-1 is tagged as a pseudogene. This TCR was sampled from a woman aged 30 to 39 in good health. The sequenced sample consisted of blood. The CDR3, as DNA: TGTGCCAGCAGCAAAGCGCCAGGGAATGGCAATCAGCCCCAGCATTTT. Its protein product is CASSKAPGNGNQPQHF.